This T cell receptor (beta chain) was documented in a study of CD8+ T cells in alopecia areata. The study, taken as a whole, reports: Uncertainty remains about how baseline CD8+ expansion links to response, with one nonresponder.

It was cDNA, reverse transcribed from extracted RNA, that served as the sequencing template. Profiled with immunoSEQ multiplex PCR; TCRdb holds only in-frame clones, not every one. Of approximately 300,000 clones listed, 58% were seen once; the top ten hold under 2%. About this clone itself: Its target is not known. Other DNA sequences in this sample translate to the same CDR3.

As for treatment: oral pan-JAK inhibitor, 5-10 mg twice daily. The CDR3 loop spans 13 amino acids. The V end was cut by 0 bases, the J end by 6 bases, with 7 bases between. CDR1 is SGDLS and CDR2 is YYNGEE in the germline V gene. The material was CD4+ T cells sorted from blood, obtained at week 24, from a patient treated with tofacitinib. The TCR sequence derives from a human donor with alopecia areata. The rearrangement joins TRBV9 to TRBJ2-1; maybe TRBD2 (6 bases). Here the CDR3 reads CASSVGAGNEQFF. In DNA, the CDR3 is TGTGCCAGCAGCGTAGGAGCGGGCAATGAGCAGTTCTTC.